These 20 T cell receptor beta chains came from one sample sequenced in a study of blood T cell repertoires in COVID-19. Generated by immunoSEQ multiplex PCR, the TCRdb table keeps only in-frame clones and is missing some. The data hold about 26,000 clones, with around nine tenths observed a single time. The sample taken for sequencing was peripheral blood. These receptors were taken from a man between 65 and 85 years old with acute or convalescent COVID-19.

This sequence joins TRBV13 and TRBJ2-1; 10 positions agree with TRBD1. The CDR3 sequence is 15 residues long. J was trimmed by 5 bases and V by 5 bases; bases with no gene match: 6. CDR1 is PRHDT, CDR2 FYEKMQ, per germline (reference sequence). The CDR3 spells CASSRRDRGHNEQFF. The CDR3 DNA is TGTGCCAGCAGCCGTAGGGACAGGGGACACAATGAGCAGTTCTTC.

This sequence joins TRBV27 and TRBJ1-1; possibly TRBD1 for D (6 bases). Looked up from germline, CDR1 is MNHEY and CDR2 is SMNVEV (reference sequence). Trimming pared 5 bases from V and 5 bases from J, leaving 18 bases between. The CDR3 consists of 15 residues. The CDR3: CASSPLPGATTEAFF. The CDR3 bases are TGTGCCAGCAGTCCTCTTCCAGGGGCGACGACTGAAGCTTTCTTT.

The chain joins TRBV7-2 to TRBJ1-2; 11 positions match TRBD1. CDR1 SGHTA and CDR2 FQGNSA come from the germline V gene. This CDR3 comprises 13 residues. After removal of 3 bases from V and 8 bases from J, the junction contained 2 bases not matched to a gene. The CDR3 DNA reads as TGTGCCAGCAGCTTCCGGGACAGGGGGGGCTACACCTTC. Protein product: CASSFRDRGGYTF.

This clone was recorded once. CDR3 amino acids: CASNRQGSTDTQYF. The CDR3 DNA reads as TGTGCCAGCAACCGGCAGGGGTCTACAGATACGCAGTATTTT. The V call is TRBV5-4, the J call TRBJ2-3, with D possibly TRBD1 on 6 matching bases. V was trimmed by 6 bases and J by 3 bases, leaving 14 bases between them. CDR3 length: 14 amino acids. CDR1 is SGHNT and CDR2 is YYREEE in the germline V gene (reference sequence). The entire variable domain, with the rest obtained from reference TRBV5-4 and TRBJ2-3, is as follows: ETGVTQSPTHLIKTRGQQVTLRCSSQSGHNTVSWYQQALGQGPQFIFQYYREEENGRGNFPPRFSGLQFPNYSSELNVNALELDDSALYLCASNRQGSTDTQYFGPGTRLTVL.

The chain employs TRBV3-1 (or the pseudogene TRBV3-2) and TRBJ1-2; a weak D match, TRBD1 (6 bases). Trimming shortened V by 0 bases and J by 5 bases, and 13 bases separated the two germline ends. The CDR3 sequence is 15 residues long. The germline V gene encodes CDR1 LGHDT and CDR2 YNNKEL (reference sequence). The chain's CDR3 is CASSQDRGGGYGYTF. The CDR3 coding sequence is TGTGCCAGCAGCCAAGATCGGGGGGGCGGATATGGCTACACCTTC.

This chain links TRBV5-6 with TRBJ2-6; 8 nucleotides align to TRBD1. The CDR3 has 17 residues. V shed 0 bases, J shed 1 base, and the junction held 3 bases outside the gene matches. Germline V gene sequence: CDR1 SGHDT, CDR2 YYEEEE. CDR3 coding DNA: TGTGCCAGCAGCTTGGACAGGGGGATTTCTGGGGCCAACGTCCTGACTTTC. This encodes CASSLDRGISGANVLTF.

This clone showed up just once. This sequence joins TRBV6-6 and TRBJ2-7, with D unclear. Trimming removed 2 bases from V and 0 bases from J, with 11 bases in between. Per the germline V gene, CDR1 is MNHNY and CDR2 is SVGAGI (reference sequence). The CDR3 spans 15 residues. CDR3 loop: CASSYPGLSSYEQYF. CDR3 nucleotides: TGTGCCAGCAGTTACCCTGGTTTGAGCTCCTACGAGCAGTACTTC.

The chain combines TRBV15 with TRBJ1-5; 9 nucleotides match TRBD1. The CDR3 sequence is 14 residues long. Germline V gives CDR1 LNHNV, CDR2 YYDKDF (reference sequence). V was clipped by 5 bases and J by 7 bases; unmatched bases: 6. CDR3 sequence: CATSFTGGCQPQHF. The CDR3 DNA reads TGTGCCACCAGCTTTACAGGGGGCTGCCAGCCCCAGCATTTT. Using reference TRBV15 and TRBJ1-5 for the parts outside the CDR3, the full variable domain is DAMVIQNPRYQVTQFGKPVTLSCSQTLNHNVMYWYQQKSSQAPKLLFHYYDKDFNNEADTPDNFQSRRPNTSFCFLDIRSPGLGDTAMYLCATSFTGGCQPQHFGDGTRLSIL.

This chain's CDR3 is CASSRMVGTGDQPQHF. CDR3 DNA sequence: TGTGCCAGTAGCCGAATGGTCGGGACAGGCGATCAGCCCCAGCATTTT. V and J are TRBV19 and TRBJ1-5; 8 bases map to TRBD1. The CDR3 is 16 residues long. With V trimmed by 6 bases and J by 5 bases, 12 bases remained unmatched. Germline-derived CDR1 and CDR2 are LNHDA and SQIVND (reference sequence).

CDR3 in amino acids: CASSYPGTRSTDTQYF. The CDR3 coding sequence is TGTGCCAGCAGTTACCCCGGGACAAGAAGCACAGATACGCAGTATTTT. V and J are TRBV6-5 and TRBJ2-3; D perhaps matches TRBD1 (6 bases). CDR3 length: 16 residues. The germline V gene encodes CDR1 MNHEY and CDR2 SVGAGI. V was clipped by 2 bases and J by 0 bases, with 12 bases between them.

This clone was found a few times. The rearrangement links TRBV9 to TRBJ1-2; 7 nucleotides agree with TRBD1. Germline CDR1 SGDLS, CDR2 YYNGEE. The CDR3 covers 16 residues. With 0 bases clipped from V and 1 base from J, the junction kept 6 bases outside the gene matches. In DNA form, the CDR3 reads TGTGCCAGCAGCGTAGGGGCAGGGGGACGTAACTATGGCTACACCTTC. Its translation: CASSVGAGGRNYGYTF.

This chain uses TRBV19 with TRBJ1-5, with D uncertain. The germline CDR1 and CDR2 sequences are LNHDA and SQIVND (reference sequence). Trimming shortened V by 0 bases and J by 7 bases, and 13 bases separated the two germline ends. The CDR3 is 15 residues long. The CDR3 loop reads CASSIDGRTGQPQHF. CDR3 DNA sequence: TGTGCCAGTAGTATAGATGGGAGGACCGGACAGCCCCAGCATTTT.

The chain joins TRBV6-2 or TRBV6-3 to TRBJ2-1, with D uncertain. This CDR3 has 14 residues. Deletions cut 2 bases from V and 10 bases from J, with 15 bases between. The V gene's germline CDR1 is MNHEY and CDR2 SVGEGT. The DNA of the CDR3 is TGTGCCAGCAGTTACCCCTTTTCCGCGAGGGAGCAGTTCTTC. Translation: CASSYPFSAREQFF.

The chain couples TRBV24-1 to TRBJ2-3; 10 bases match TRBD2. The CDR3 contains 15 residues. CDR1 and CDR2 from the germline V gene are KGHDR and SFDVKD. V gave up 5 bases and J gave up 3 bases; unmatched junction bases: 4. CDR3 region: CATSGAAGGTDTQYF. CDR3 nucleotide sequence: TGTGCCACCAGTGGAGCAGCGGGGGGGACAGATACGCAGTATTTT.

This chain connects TRBV6-2 or TRBV6-3 to TRBJ1-1, with a weak D call TRBD1 (6 bases). The CDR3 covers 17 residues. The V end lost 5 bases, the J end lost 0 bases, and 19 bases lay between the germline ends. The germline CDR1 and CDR2 sequences are MNHEY and SVGEGT. The CDR3: CASSRYLDSRLNTEAFF. For the CDR3, the DNA is TGTGCCAGCAGTCGCTACCTGGACAGCCGATTGAACACTGAAGCTTTCTTT.

In this sample, this clone turned up a few times. The rearrangement joins TRBV19 to TRBJ2-3, with 9 bases identical to TRBD1. The length of the CDR3 is 15 residues. Germline CDR1 LNHDA, CDR2 SQIVND (reference sequence). With 7 bases clipped from V and 3 bases from J, the junction kept 8 bases outside the gene matches. The chain's CDR3 is CASTLTGGMTDTQYF. DNA of the CDR3: TGTGCCAGTACCCTGACAGGGGGAATGACAGATACGCAGTATTTT.

The V and J genes are TRBV9 and TRBJ1-1; no firm D call. The CDR3 contains 14 residues. V was pared by 0 bases and J by 4 bases, with 10 bases between. Germline V gives CDR1 SGDLS, CDR2 YYNGEE. The CDR3 loop reads CASSVDPAGTEAFF. In nucleotides, the CDR3 is TGTGCCAGCAGCGTAGACCCGGCGGGCACTGAAGCTTTCTTT. The full variable domain, rest sourced from reference TRBV9 and TRBJ1-1, is DSGVTQTPKHLITATGQRVTLRCSPRSGDLSVYWYQQSLDQGLQFLIQYYNGEERAKGNILERFSAQQFPDLHSELNLSSLELGDSALYFCASSVDPAGTEAFFGQGTRLTVV.

The CDR3 sequence is CASSSTGMRNSPLHF. CDR3 bases: TGTGCCAGCAGCTCGACAGGCATGAGGAACTCACCCCTCCACTTT. The J gene is TRBJ1-6, the V gene TRBV7-3; D may be TRBD1 (6 bases). Germline values: CDR1 SGHTA, CDR2 FQGTGA. There are 15 residues in the CDR3. V lost 4 bases and J lost 10, with 17 bases in between.

This chain connects TRBV13 to TRBJ1-2, with 8 nucleotides matching TRBD1. Trimming took 5 bases from V and 3 from J; bases not matched to a gene: 8. This CDR3 has 15 amino acids. Looked up from germline, CDR1 is PRHDT and CDR2 is FYEKMQ (reference sequence). CDR3 in DNA: TGTGCCAGCAGCCCAGGACAGGGTGTCGACTATGGCTACACCTTC. This codes for CASSPGQGVDYGYTF. Full variable domain (outside the CDR3, taken from reference TRBV13 and TRBJ1-2): AAGVIQSPRHLIKEKRETATLKCYPIPRHDTVYWYQQGPGQDPQFLISFYEKMQSDKGSIPDRFSAQQFSDYHSELNMSSLELGDSALYFCASSPGQGVDYGYTFGSGTRLTVV.

V is TRBV6-5 and J is TRBJ2-5; 9 positions agree with TRBD2. The trim removed 2 bases at V and 4 bases at J, leaving 5 bases unmatched. Germline CDR1 reads MNHEY; CDR2 reads SVGAGI. This CDR3 has 15 amino acids. CDR3: CASSYSLAGSETQYF. CDR3 DNA: TGTGCCAGCAGTTACAGTCTAGCGGGATCAGAGACCCAGTACTTC.